These T cell receptor beta chains were read from a single sample in a study of T cells after yellow fever vaccination. TCRdb ran MiXCR on the 5' RACE reads and lists one entry per CDR3 protein. The sample shows approximately 550,000 distinct CDR3 sequences, approximately 13% of them seen only once. Sequenced here: PBMCs, sampled on the day of the yellow fever booster vaccination. The source of these receptors is a young man who received the YFV17D yellow fever vaccine. CDR3s include the opening cysteine and the closing phenylalanine or tryptophan. D genes are given only for firm matches. Clone size is given for some rows only: seen once, a few or many times, or a class if the clone is expanded.

V,size,D,J,CDR3,DNA
TRBV7-9,NA,TRBD1,TRBJ1-2,CASSLEGAGNGYTF,TGTGCCAGCAGCTTAGAGGGGGCAGGGAATGGCTACACCTTC
TRBV9,NA,TRBD2,TRBJ2-3,CASSVERAGRVDTHYF,TGTGCCAGCAGCGTCGAAAGAGCGGGAAGGGTAGATACGCATTATTTT
TRBV6-4,many,TRBD1,TRBJ2-3,CASSVGTGDTDTQYF,TGTGCCAGCAGTGTGGGGACAGGGGATACAGATACGCAGTATTTT
TRBV7-9,NA,NA,TRBJ2-1,CASTNPWTLEQFF,TGTGCCAGCACCAACCCGTGGACCCTGGAGCAGTTCTTC
TRBV2,NA,NA,TRBJ2-1,CASSEAPMGLRANEQFF,TGTGCCAGCAGTGAAGCCCCGATGGGACTTAGGGCCAATGAGCAGTTCTTC
TRBV5-1,few,NA,TRBJ2-5,CASSGGRWETQYF,TGCGCCAGCAGCGGGGGACGATGGGAGACCCAGTACTTC
TRBV7-2,many,TRBD2,TRBJ2-1,CASSRTSGYNEQFF,TGTGCCAGCAGCCGGACTAGCGGCTACAATGAGCAGTTCTTC
TRBV10-2,few,NA,TRBJ2-7,CASNNEQYF,TGCGCCAGCAACAACGAGCAGTACTTC
TRBV7-2,few,TRBD2,TRBJ2-3,CASSWVGGTSTDTQYF,TGTGCCAGCAGCTGGGTGGGGGGGACTAGCACAGATACGCAGTATTTT
TRBV7-2,few,TRBD2,TRBJ2-3,CASSRASGRVADTQYF,TGTGCCAGCAGCCGCGCTAGCGGGAGGGTGGCAGATACGCAGTATTTT
TRBV7-2,NA,NA,TRBJ1-3,CASSLRGTIYF,TGTGCCAGCAGCTTAAGGGGCACCATATATTTT
TRBV7-2,few,NA,TRBJ1-1,CASSPQHQAFF,TGTGCCAGCAGCCCGCAACATCAAGCTTTCTTT
TRBV10-2,few,NA,TRBJ2-5,CASSDSGEETQYF,TGCGCCAGCAGTGACTCGGGGGAAGAGACCCAGTACTTC
TRBV10-1,NA,NA,TRBJ2-4,CASKIEDGKNIQYF,TGCGCCAGCAAAATTGAGGACGGGAAAAACATTCAGTACTTC
TRBV27,few,NA,TRBJ1-5,CASSLNRGQPQHF,TGTGCCAGCAGTTTGAACAGAGGGCAGCCCCAGCATTTT
TRBV10-3,NA,TRBD2,TRBJ2-7,CAISVGLAGEGEQYF,TGTGCCATCAGTGTAGGACTAGCGGGAGAAGGCGAGCAGTACTTC
TRBV5-6,NA,NA,TRBJ2-2,CASSLVGSRTGGELFF,TGTGCCAGCAGCCTTGTGGGGAGTCGAACAGGCGGGGAGCTGTTTTTT
TRBV28,NA,NA,TRBJ2-5,CASSVTTQETQYF,TGTGCCAGCTCCGTTACGACCCAAGAGACCCAGTACTTC
TRBV5-1,NA,TRBD2,TRBJ2-1,CASSIGTSDLSYNEQFF,TGCGCCAGCAGCATCGGGACTAGCGACCTCTCCTACAATGAGCAGTTCTTC
TRBV20-1,NA,NA,TRBJ2-3,CSARPSRVGSTDTQYF,TGCAGTGCTAGGCCCTCGAGGGTGGGGAGCACAGATACGCAGTATTTT
TRBV5-1,few,NA,TRBJ2-1,CASSPGVLSYNEQFF,TGCGCCAGCAGCCCGGGGGTTTTATCCTACAATGAGCAGTTCTTC
TRBV6-2/TRBV6-3,many,NA,TRBJ1-5,CASSSVRGGQPQHF,TGTGCCAGCAGTTCGGTCAGGGGTGGTCAGCCCCAGCATTTT
TRBV10-2,NA,NA,TRBJ2-1,CASSESDTGKFF,TGCGCCAGCAGTGAGTCCGATACAGGGAAGTTCTTC
TRBV6-5,few,NA,TRBJ2-4,CASSYSGPLAKNIQYF,TGTGCCAGCAGTTACTCAGGGCCCCTAGCCAAAAACATTCAGTACTTC
TRBV24-1,few,NA,TRBJ2-1,CATSAVSHNEQFF,TGTGCCACCAGTGCCGTCTCCCACAATGAGCAGTTCTTC
TRBV20-1,once,NA,TRBJ1-2,CSAVKPGSFLYGYTF,TGCAGTGCTGTTAAGCCAGGTTCATTCCTCTATGGCTACACCTTC
TRBV6-5,many,NA,TRBJ2-3,CASSTDTRSQYF,TGTGCCAGCAGTACTGACACTCGTTCGCAGTATTTT
TRBV28,NA,TRBD2,TRBJ2-1,CASSTRLAGGRQFF,TGTGCCAGCAGTACACGACTAGCGGGAGGCAGACAGTTCTTC
TRBV5-1,few,TRBD1,TRBJ2-5,CASRKDRVEETQYF,TGCGCCAGCAGAAAGGACAGGGTGGAGGAGACCCAGTACTTC
TRBV6-5,NA,NA,TRBJ1-5,CASSYSSTPRPQHF,TGTGCCAGCAGTTACTCGTCCACCCCCCGGCCCCAGCATTTT
TRBV20-1,few,TRBD2,TRBJ2-1,CSAPGLAGGSSYNEQFF,TGCAGTGCTCCGGGACTAGCGGGAGGGAGCTCCTACAATGAGCAGTTCTTC
TRBV15,few,NA,TRBJ2-5,CATSSGPIGETQYF,TGTGCCACCAGCTCGGGCCCAATAGGGGAGACCCAGTACTTC
TRBV27,few,TRBD2,TRBJ2-7,CASSLDGLAGTYEQYF,TGTGCCAGCAGTTTAGATGGACTAGCGGGGACCTACGAGCAGTACTTC
TRBV20-1,few,NA,TRBJ2-7,CSARFSEGQYF,TGCAGTGCTAGATTTTCTGAGGGGCAGTACTTC
TRBV7-6,NA,NA,TRBJ2-5,CASSLNSRPSETQYF,TGTGCCAGCAGCTTAAATAGTCGACCATCGGAGACCCAGTACTTC
TRBV20-1,few,NA,TRBJ2-2,CSARLDDTGELFF,TGCAGTGCTCGGCTAGACGACACCGGGGAGCTGTTTTTT
TRBV18,NA,NA,TRBJ2-1,CASSPSDGYNEQFF,TGTGCCAGCTCACCCAGCGACGGATACAATGAGCAGTTCTTC
TRBV5-4,NA,TRBD1,TRBJ1-2,CASSFGTGGSSYTF,TGTGCCAGCAGCTTTGGGACAGGAGGGTCGAGCTACACCTTC
TRBV9,NA,TRBD1,TRBJ2-5,CASSAGQDLAMETQYF,TGTGCCAGCAGCGCCGGACAGGACTTAGCGATGGAGACCCAGTACTTC
TRBV27,few,TRBD1,TRBJ1-1,CASSSPHRGAEAFF,TGTGCCAGCAGTTCCCCCCACAGGGGAGCTGAAGCTTTCTTT
TRBV7-6,NA,TRBD2,TRBJ2-7,CASSLGAGTSVSYEQYF,TGTGCCAGCAGCTTAGGGGCCGGGACTAGTGTCAGCTACGAGCAGTACTTC
TRBV27,few,NA,TRBJ1-3,CASSPIPSNTIYF,TGTGCCAGCAGCCCTATTCCCTCAAACACCATATATTTT
TRBV20-1,many,NA,TRBJ1-1,CSILRVGTEAFF,TGCAGTATACTCAGGGTGGGCACTGAAGCTTTCTTT
TRBV27,few,NA,TRBJ1-2,CASSSLTGPGGYTF,TGTGCCAGCAGTTCCCTGACAGGCCCCGGAGGCTACACCTTC
TRBV12-3/TRBV12-4,few,NA,TRBJ2-1,CASSLGGWSYNEQFF,TGTGCCAGCAGTTTAGGGGGATGGTCCTACAATGAGCAGTTCTTC
TRBV6-2/TRBV6-3,few,TRBD1,TRBJ2-7,CASSTGTGYSYEQYF,TGTGCCAGCAGCACCGGGACAGGCTACTCCTACGAGCAGTACTTC
TRBV7-2,few,TRBD2,TRBJ2-7,CASSPRTSGRSYEQYF,TGTGCCAGCAGCCCCAGGACTAGCGGGAGATCCTACGAGCAGTACTTC
TRBV18,many,NA,TRBJ2-1,CASSPPNRAGDEQFF,TGTGCCAGCTCACCCCCCAACAGGGCCGGGGATGAGCAGTTCTTC
TRBV7-2,NA,TRBD1,TRBJ2-1,CASSYTGVYSYNEQFF,TGTGCCAGCAGCTACACAGGGGTCTACTCCTACAATGAGCAGTTCTTC
TRBV11-1,few,NA,TRBJ1-1,CASSLVSTEAFF,TGTGCCAGCAGCTTAGTGTCGACTGAAGCTTTCTTT
TRBV18,NA,NA,TRBJ2-2,CASRAQSYTGELFF,TGTGCCAGCCGCGCGCAGAGTTACACCGGGGAGCTGTTTTTT
TRBV3-1,few,NA,TRBJ1-5,CASSLASGDSNQPQHF,TGTGCCAGCAGCCTAGCGAGCGGCGATAGCAATCAGCCCCAGCATTTT
TRBV5-1,NA,NA,TRBJ1-1,CASSQGPDGEAFF,TGCGCCAGCAGCCAAGGACCCGACGGAGAAGCTTTCTTT
TRBV12-3/TRBV12-4,few,NA,TRBJ2-7,CASSLRPGGYEQYF,TGTGCCAGCAGTTTAAGGCCTGGGGGTTACGAGCAGTACTTC
TRBV7-9,NA,NA,TRBJ2-1,CASSGGLAFHEQFF,TGTGCCAGCTCCGGGGGTTTAGCATTCCATGAGCAGTTCTTC
TRBV6-5,NA,NA,TRBJ2-1,CASSYLGRSSYNEQFF,TGTGCCAGCAGTTACCTGGGACGGAGCTCCTACAATGAGCAGTTCTTC
TRBV7-6,few,TRBD2,TRBJ2-2,CASSTPYRGRGHGELFF,TGTGCCAGCAGCACCCCTTACCGCGGGAGGGGGCACGGGGAGCTGTTTTTT
TRBV6-6,NA,NA,TRBJ2-7,CASRNRVRDEQYF,TGTGCCAGCAGGAACAGGGTGCGCGACGAGCAGTACTTC